This T cell receptor (beta chain) was sequenced for a study of graft-versus-host responses after intestinal transplantation. V lost 4 bases, J lost 4 bases, and 3 bases stayed unmatched. In germline, CDR1 is MNHNS, CDR2 SASEGT. The CDR3 has 14 residues. Study conclusions and caveats: There were GvH clones found in recipient marrow, and some of them appeared first in ileum or blood. High graft-versus-host to host-versus-graft clonal ratios were seen in allografts of patients with graft-donor T cell macrochimerism.

Using immunoSEQ multiplex PCR, the repertoire was profiled, and TCRdb retains in-frame clones only, with some absent. Of under 150,000 clones listed, more than 80% are singletons. A remark on this clone: What it recognizes is unknown.

The clonotype was recovered from a human donor who received an intestinal transplant. The sample in question was unstimulated CD4+ T cells sorted from spleen or lymph node cells, obtained before intestinal transplant. The chain carries TRBV6-1 and TRBJ1-2; TRBD1 agrees at 10 bases. CDR3: CASSAGQGTYGYTF. The DNA for the CDR3 is TGTGCCAGCAGTGCGGGACAGGGGACCTATGGCTACACCTTC.